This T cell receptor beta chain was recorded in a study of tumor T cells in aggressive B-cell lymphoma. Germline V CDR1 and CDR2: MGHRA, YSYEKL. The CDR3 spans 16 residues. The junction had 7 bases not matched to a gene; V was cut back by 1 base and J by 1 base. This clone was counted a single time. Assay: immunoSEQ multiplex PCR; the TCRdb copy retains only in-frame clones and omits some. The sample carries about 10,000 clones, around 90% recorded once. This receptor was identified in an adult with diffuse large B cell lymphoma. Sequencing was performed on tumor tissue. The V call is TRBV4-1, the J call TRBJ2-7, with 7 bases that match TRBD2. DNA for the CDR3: TGCGCCAGCAGCCAAGGTAGGGACTACCCATCCTACGAGCAGTACTTC. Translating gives CASSQGRDYPSYEQYF.